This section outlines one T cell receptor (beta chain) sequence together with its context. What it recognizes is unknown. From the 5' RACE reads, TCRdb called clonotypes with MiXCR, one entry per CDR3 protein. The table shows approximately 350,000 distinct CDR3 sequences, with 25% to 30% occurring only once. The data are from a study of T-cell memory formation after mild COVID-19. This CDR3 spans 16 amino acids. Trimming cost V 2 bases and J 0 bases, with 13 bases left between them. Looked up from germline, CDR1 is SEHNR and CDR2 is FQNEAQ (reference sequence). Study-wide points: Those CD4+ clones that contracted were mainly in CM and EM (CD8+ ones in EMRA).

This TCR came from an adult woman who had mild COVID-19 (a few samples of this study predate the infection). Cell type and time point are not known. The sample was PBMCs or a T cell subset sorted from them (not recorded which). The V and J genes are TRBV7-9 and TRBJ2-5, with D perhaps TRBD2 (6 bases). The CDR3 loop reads CASSLRGLQYQETQYF. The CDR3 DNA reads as TGTGCCAGCAGCTTACGGGGACTTCAGTACCAAGAGACCCAGTACTTC.